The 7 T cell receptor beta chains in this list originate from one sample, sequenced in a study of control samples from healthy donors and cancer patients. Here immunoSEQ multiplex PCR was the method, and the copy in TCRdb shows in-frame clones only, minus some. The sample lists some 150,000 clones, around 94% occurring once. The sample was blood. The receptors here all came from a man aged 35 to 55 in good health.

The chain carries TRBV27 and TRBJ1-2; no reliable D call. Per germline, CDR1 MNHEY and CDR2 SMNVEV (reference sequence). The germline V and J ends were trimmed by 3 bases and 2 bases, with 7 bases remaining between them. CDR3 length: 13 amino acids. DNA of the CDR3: TGTGCCAGCAGTTTCGGCAGCAACTATGGCTACACCTTC. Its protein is CASSFGSNYGYTF.

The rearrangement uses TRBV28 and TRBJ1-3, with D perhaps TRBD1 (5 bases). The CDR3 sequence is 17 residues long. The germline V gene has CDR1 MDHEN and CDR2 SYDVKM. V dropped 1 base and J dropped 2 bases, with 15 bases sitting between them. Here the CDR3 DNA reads TGTGCCAGCAGTTTATTCCCAGGGACCGCGGCTGGAAACACCATATATTTT. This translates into CASSLFPGTAAGNTIYF.

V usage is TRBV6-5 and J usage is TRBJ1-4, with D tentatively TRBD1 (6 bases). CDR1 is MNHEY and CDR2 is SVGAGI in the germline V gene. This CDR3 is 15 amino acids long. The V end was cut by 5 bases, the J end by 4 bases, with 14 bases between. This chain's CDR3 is CASSTTGYNNEKLFF. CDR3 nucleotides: TGTGCCAGCAGTACTACAGGGTATAATAATGAAAAACTGTTTTTT.

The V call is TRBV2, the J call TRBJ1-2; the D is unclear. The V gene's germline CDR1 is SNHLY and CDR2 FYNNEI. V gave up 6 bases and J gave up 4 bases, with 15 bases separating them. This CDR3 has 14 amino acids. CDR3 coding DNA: TGTGCCAGCAGCGGCCCGACTGGGGTCTATGGCTACACCTTC. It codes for CASSGPTGVYGYTF.

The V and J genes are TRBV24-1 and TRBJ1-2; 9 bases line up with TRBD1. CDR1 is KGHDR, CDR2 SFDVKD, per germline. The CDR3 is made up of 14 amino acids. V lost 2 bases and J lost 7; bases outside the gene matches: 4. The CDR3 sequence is CATSDYRTGAGYTF. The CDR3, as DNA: TGTGCCACCAGTGATTACCGGACAGGGGCTGGCTACACCTTC.

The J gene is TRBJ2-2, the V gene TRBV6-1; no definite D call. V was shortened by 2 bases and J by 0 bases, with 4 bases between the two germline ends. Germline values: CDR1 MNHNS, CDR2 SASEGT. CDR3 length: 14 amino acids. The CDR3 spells CASSERPNTGELFF. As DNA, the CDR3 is TGTGCCAGCAGTGAACGGCCGAACACCGGGGAGCTGTTTTTT.

For the CDR3, the DNA is TGCGCCAGCAGCCCCTGGCAGAGCTACGTAGGCGAGCAGTACTTC. Translated: CASSPWQSYVGEQYF. The chain has TRBV4-1 and TRBJ2-7; D not certain. The CDR3 has 15 residues. Germline V gene lookup returns CDR1 MGHRA and CDR2 YSYEKL. The ends were cut back, 4 bases at V and 6 bases at J, with 19 bases in the middle.